This TCR beta chain was found in a study of blood T cell repertoires in COVID-19. Turning to the study itself: COVID-19 samples collected from the United States, Italy and Spain covered acute and convalescent phases. The analysed material was cDNA or gDNA that came from T cells, B-cell-depleted T cells, or PBMCs.

Original analysis: Reference gene primer amplification gave nucleated cell count estimates. The protocol was immunoSEQ multiplex PCR, while the TCRdb copy is restricted to in-frame clones and leaves out a portion. The V and J calls and clone size come from that table; D and trimming were worked out from the DNA. The sample has over 40,000 clones; around 92% are singletons. The CDR3 has 14 amino acids. Germline V CDR1 and CDR2: KGHDR, SFDVKD. V gave up 6 bases and J gave up 2 bases; unmatched junction bases: 1. The sequence was obtained from a human donor in a cohort sampled during active COVID-19. Input material: peripheral blood. The chain combines TRBV24-1 with TRBJ2-2, with 8 bases that match TRBD2. The CDR3 spells CATSSGRNTGELFF. In DNA form, the CDR3 reads TGTGCCACCAGTAGCGGGAGAAACACCGGGGAGCTGTTTTTT.